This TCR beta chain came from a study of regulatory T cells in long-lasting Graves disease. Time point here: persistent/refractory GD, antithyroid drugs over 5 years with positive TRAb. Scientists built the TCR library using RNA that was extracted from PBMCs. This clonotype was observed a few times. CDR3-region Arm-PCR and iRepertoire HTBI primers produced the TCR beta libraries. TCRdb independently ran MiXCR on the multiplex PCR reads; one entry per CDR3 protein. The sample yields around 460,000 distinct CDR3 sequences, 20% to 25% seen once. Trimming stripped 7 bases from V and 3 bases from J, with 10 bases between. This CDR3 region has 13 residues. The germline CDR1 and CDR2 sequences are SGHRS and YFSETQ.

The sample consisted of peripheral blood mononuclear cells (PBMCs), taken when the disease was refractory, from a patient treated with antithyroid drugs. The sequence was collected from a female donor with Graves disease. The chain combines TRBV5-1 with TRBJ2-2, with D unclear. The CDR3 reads CASGPRDTGELFF. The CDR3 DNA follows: TGCGCCAGCGGACCCCGCGACACCGGGGAGCTGTTTTTT.